The 31 T cell receptor beta chains reported below all come from one sample, sequenced in a study of Tregs in tolerant kidney transplant recipients. Using immunoSEQ multiplex PCR, the repertoire was profiled, and TCRdb retains in-frame clones only, with some absent. The table has approximately 93,000 clones, 80% to 95% seen once; the top ten hold 0.46%. The input for sequencing was CD4+ T cells from blood, taken before the transplant. The receptors shown here come from a human donor who received a combined kidney and bone marrow transplant.

The V gene is TRBV4-1, the J gene TRBJ2-1; tentative D call: TRBD2 (5 bases). From germline, CDR1 is MGHRA and CDR2 YSYEKL. The CDR3 length is 17 residues. V lost 0 bases and J 3 bases, leaving 15 bases between the germline ends. This CDR3 reads CASSQDPASRRYNEQFF. DNA of the CDR3: TGCGCCAGCAGCCAAGATCCGGCTAGCCGCCGCTACAATGAGCAGTTCTTC.

The chain employs TRBV6-1 and TRBJ2-7; a weak D match, TRBD2 (5 bases). Trimming shortened V by 10 bases and J by 2 bases, and 15 bases separated the two germline ends. The germline V gene encodes CDR1 MNHNS and CDR2 SASEGT. The length of the CDR3 is 13 residues. The CDR3 is CATPVPGTYEQYF. The CDR3 DNA sequence: TGTGCCACCCCTGTGCCGGGAACCTACGAGCAGTACTTC.

The V call is TRBV6-6, the J call TRBJ2-3; D unclear. The germline gives CDR1 MNHNY, CDR2 SVGAGI (reference sequence). With 5 bases removed from V and 2 bases from J, the gap between germline ends came to 11 bases. The CDR3 spans 14 residues. CDR3 nucleotide sequence: TGTGCCAGCAGTCAACATATTTACACAGATACGCAGTATTTT. Translating it yields CASSQHIYTDTQYF.

The V and J genes are TRBV28 and TRBJ1-1, with TRBD1 as a possible D gene (5 bases). The germline CDR1 and CDR2 sequences are MDHEN and SYDVKM. Deletions cut 8 bases from V and 1 base from J, with 17 bases between. The CDR3 consists of 15 residues. CDR3 in DNA: TGTGCCAGCCCCCCCCACACCGGACAGAACACTGAAGCTTTCTTT. This translates into CASPPHTGQNTEAFF.

The V call is TRBV10-3, the J call TRBJ2-7; TRBD2 matches 14 bases. The J segment lost 7 bases and the V segment lost 0 bases, leaving 5 bases of the junction unmatched. This CDR3 spans 16 amino acids. Looked up from germline, CDR1 is ENHRY and CDR2 is SYGVKD. As DNA, the CDR3 is TGTGCCATCAGTGAGTCGTCCGGGACTAGCGGGAGAGAGCAGTACTTC. It codes for CAISESSGTSGREQYF.

The chain links TRBV28 to TRBJ1-6; TRBD1 is a possible D gene (5 bases). Germline CDR1 MDHEN, CDR2 SYDVKM. There are 16 residues in the CDR3. With 6 bases removed from V and 6 bases from J, the gap between germline ends came to 18 bases. The CDR3 sequence: CASSISGGSGNSPLHF. The CDR3 nucleotides read TGTGCCAGCAGCATTTCGGGGGGAAGTGGTAATTCACCCCTCCACTTT. Variable domain in full (rest from reference TRBV28 and TRBJ1-6): DVKVTQSSRYLVKRTGEKVFLECVQDMDHENMFWYRQDPGLGLRLIYFSYDVKMKEKGDIPEGYSVSREKKERFSLILESASTNQTSMYLCASSISGGSGNSPLHFGNGTRLTVT.

The table lists this clone with a count of one. This chain links TRBV5-8 with TRBJ2-5, with 11 bases identical to TRBD2. The CDR3 contains 15 residues. Per the germline V gene, CDR1 is SGHTS and CDR2 is YDEGEE. V dropped 3 bases and J dropped 6; count of bases not matched to a gene: 7. The CDR3 is CASSSLLAGGKTQYF. The DNA for the CDR3 is TGTGCCAGCAGCTCCCTCCTAGCGGGAGGAAAGACCCAGTACTTC. The entire variable domain, with the rest obtained from reference TRBV5-8 and TRBJ2-5, is as follows: EAGVTQSPTHLIKTRGQQATLRCSPISGHTSVYWYQQALGLGLQFLLWYDEGEERNRGNFPPRFSGRQFPNYSSELNVNALELEDSALYLCASSSLLAGGKTQYFGPGTRLLVL.

The rearrangement joins TRBV29-1 to TRBJ2-1; 9 nucleotides match TRBD1. V dropped 8 bases and J dropped 0; count of bases not matched to a gene: 17. The CDR3 has 18 amino acids. In germline, CDR1 is SQVTM, CDR2 ANQGSEA. In DNA, the CDR3 is TGCAGCACACCTCGGCACAGGGGGCCCTACCTCTCCTACAATGAGCAGTTCTTC. This gives the protein CSTPRHRGPYLSYNEQFF.

The rearrangement links TRBV7-2 to TRBJ2-1; 11 nucleotides line up with TRBD1. Germline assignment: CDR1 SGHTA and CDR2 FQGNSA. This CDR3 region has 17 residues. V dropped 5 bases and J dropped 7; count of bases not matched to a gene: 13. CDR3 sequence: CASSRSFGQGAGNEQFF. The DNA of the CDR3 is TGTGCCAGCAGCCGATCCTTTGGACAGGGGGCGGGGAATGAGCAGTTCTTC.

This clone was seen a single time. The chain joins TRBV7-2 to TRBJ1-5; D may be TRBD1 (6 bases). The CDR3 is 18 residues long. The ends were cut back, 1 base at V and 0 bases at J, with 16 bases in the middle. Germline V gene sequence: CDR1 SGHTA, CDR2 FQGNSA. CDR3 bases: TGTGCCAGCAGCTTAGGCTCAGGGGAGAGCTATAGCAATCAGCCCCAGCATTTT. Amino acids: CASSLGSGESYSNQPQHF.

This clone has a single count. This rearrangement joins TRBV15 to TRBJ1-1, with a possible D match to TRBD1 (6 bases). CDR1 LNHNV and CDR2 YYDKDF come from the germline V gene (reference sequence). Trimming pared 0 bases from V and 0 bases from J, leaving 11 bases between. This CDR3 region has 16 residues. CDR3 in amino acids: CATSRDPGQLNTEAFF. The CDR3 coding sequence is TGTGCCACCAGCAGAGATCCCGGACAGTTGAACACTGAAGCTTTCTTT.

The V call is TRBV5-4, the J call TRBJ1-2; D gene ambiguous. From germline, CDR1 is SGHNT and CDR2 YYREEE (reference sequence). V lost 0 bases, J lost 1 base, and 10 bases lay in between. The CDR3 spans 15 residues. The CDR3 DNA is TGTGCCAGCAGCTTGGTACGCGGTATTAACTATGGCTACACCTTC. Encoded protein: CASSLVRGINYGYTF.

The J gene is TRBJ2-1, the V gene TRBV21-1; TRBD2 is taken as the D call from the table, unchecked against the DNA. TRBV21-1 is a recognized pseudogene. The CDR3 runs 21 residues. CDR3 coding DNA: TGTGCCAGCAGACTAAACACGGGCGGATGGCCCGGACTAGGCTCCTACAATGAGCAGTTCTTC. This encodes CASRLNTGGWPGLGSYNEQFF.

V is TRBV7-2 and J is TRBJ2-5, with 7 bases that match TRBD1. Judging by the DNA end, TRBJ2-7 fits better; the J call may be wrong. Germline lookup yields CDR1 SGHTA and CDR2 FQGNSA. The CDR3 contains 15 residues. The CDR3, as DNA: TGTGCCAGCAGCTTTAGACAGGGCCCTTCCTACGAGCAGTACTTC. It encodes CASSFRQGPSYEQYF.

The V call is TRBV4-3, the J call TRBJ1-6, with no clear D. The CDR3 spans 13 residues. Germline CDR1 and CDR2: LGHNA and YSLEER. V was pared by 4 bases and J by 7 bases, with 8 bases between. For the CDR3, the DNA is TGCGCCAGCAGCCGCGGGTGGAATTCACCCCTCCACTTT. Protein: CASSRGWNSPLHF.

V usage is TRBV7-2 and J usage is TRBJ1-5; D uncertain. The V and J ends lost 2 bases and 7 bases respectively, with 12 bases between them. Germline V gene sequence: CDR1 SGHTA, CDR2 FQGNSA. The CDR3 contains 14 residues. CDR3 protein: CASSLQVGGQPQHF. CDR3 sequence (DNA): TGTGCCAGCAGCTTACAGGTTGGAGGACAGCCCCAGCATTTT.

The table lists this clone with a few counts. The rearrangement links TRBV6-1 to TRBJ2-5; D gene ambiguous. The J call may be faulty, since TRBJ2-7 better matches the DNA end. This CDR3 has 16 residues. CDR1 and CDR2 from the germline V gene are MNHNS and SASEGT. The CDR3 nucleotides are TGTGCCAGCAGTGAAGTTAGACTCCTCAGCTCCTACGAGCAGTACTTC. It is translated as CASSEVRLLSSYEQYF.

The chain couples TRBV27 to TRBJ1-1; TRBD1 matches at 9 bases. V dropped 7 bases and J dropped 7; count of bases not matched to a gene: 7. CDR1 is MNHEY and CDR2 is SMNVEV in the germline V gene (reference sequence). The CDR3 extends over 13 amino acids. This CDR3 reads CASKSTGQGEAFF. The CDR3 DNA is TGTGCCAGCAAATCCACGGGACAGGGTGAAGCTTTCTTT.

This clone came up once. The chain uses TRBV9 and TRBJ2-1; 12 bases align to TRBD2. After removal of 2 bases from V and 6 bases from J, the junction contained 6 bases not matched to a gene. The CDR3 consists of 16 residues. The germline gives CDR1 SGDLS, CDR2 YYNGEE. This CDR3 reads CASSVSTSGSPNEQFF. As DNA, the CDR3 is TGTGCCAGCAGCGTTTCGACTAGCGGGAGTCCCAATGAGCAGTTCTTC.

The chain couples TRBV30 to TRBJ2-1; the match to TRBD2 covers 13 bases. The CDR3 has 15 residues. The germline V gene encodes CDR1 GTSNPN and CDR2 SVGIG (reference sequence). V was pared by 3 bases and J by 15 bases, with 14 bases of the junction left unmatched. CDR3 DNA: TGTGCCTGGAGCCCACTAGCGGGAGGGCCTCAGGCGTGGTTCTTC. It yields the protein CAWSPLAGGPQAWFF.

This clone appeared once. V and J are TRBV6-5 and TRBJ2-7; TRBD1 is a possible D gene (6 bases). Deletions cut 2 bases from V and 3 bases from J, with 14 bases between. Looked up from germline, CDR1 is MNHEY and CDR2 is SVGAGI. The CDR3 sequence is 15 residues long. The CDR3 coding sequence is TGTGCCAGCAGTTACAAAGGGACACCCCTCTACGAGCAGTACTTC. Encoded protein: CASSYKGTPLYEQYF.

This chain links TRBV28 with TRBJ2-2; 7 nucleotides line up with TRBD1. The CDR3 is 15 residues long. Looked up from germline, CDR1 is MDHEN and CDR2 is SYDVKM. V dropped 1 base and J dropped 4; count of bases not matched to a gene: 3. DNA for the CDR3: TGTGCCAGCAGTTTATTGGACAGGCCCACCGGGGAGCTGTTTTTT. Residues: CASSLLDRPTGELFF. The whole variable domain, remainder taken from reference TRBV28 and TRBJ2-2, is DVKVTQSSRYLVKRTGEKVFLECVQDMDHENMFWYRQDPGLGLRLIYFSYDVKMKEKGDIPEGYSVSREKKERFSLILESASTNQTSMYLCASSLLDRPTGELFFGEGSRLTVL.

DNA of the CDR3: TGTGCCAGCAGCCGTGGGACAGGGGTATTAAGGTCCTACAATGAGCAGTTCTTC. Translating gives CASSRGTGVLRSYNEQFF. The J gene is TRBJ2-1, the V gene TRBV7-6; 10 bases fit TRBD1. CDR3 length: 18 amino acids. With V trimmed by 5 bases and J by 1 base, 11 bases remained unmatched. Germline V gene lookup returns CDR1 SGHVS and CDR2 FNYEAQ. The entire variable domain, with the rest obtained from reference TRBV7-6 and TRBJ2-1, is as follows: GAGVSQSPRYKVTKRGQDVALRCDPISGHVSLYWYRQALGQGPEFLTYFNYEAQQDKSGLPNDRFSAERPEGSISTLTIQRTEQRDSAMYRCASSRGTGVLRSYNEQFFGPGTRLTVL.

The genes are TRBV19 and TRBJ1-4, with no clear D. The germline V and J ends were trimmed by 0 bases and 4 bases, with 9 bases remaining between them. The CDR3 is 15 residues long. Germline V gene lookup returns CDR1 LNHDA and CDR2 SQIVND (reference sequence). The CDR3 nucleotides are TGTGCCAGTAGTATAGAAGCGCATCGTAATGAAAAACTGTTTTTT. It encodes CASSIEAHRNEKLFF.

As regards this clone: The junction departs from germline at one end; a sequencing error may be responsible. Other nucleotide sequences in the sample specify the same CDR3. The genes are TRBV5-1 and TRBJ1-6; no reliable D call. CDR3 length: 15 amino acids. The germline CDR1 and CDR2 sequences are SGHRS and YFSETQ. The CDR3 reads CASSTHSSYNSPLHF. The DNA for the CDR3 is TGCGCCAGCAGCACTCATAGCTCCTATAATTCCCCCCTCCACTTT.

The V gene is TRBV2, the J gene TRBJ2-2; 10 bases match TRBD2. The V segment lost 4 bases and the J segment 3 bases; nucleotides outside the gene matches: 2. Germline CDR1 is SNHLY and CDR2 is FYNNEI. The CDR3 is 15 residues long. CDR3 in amino acids: CASSGTSGYTGELFF. As DNA, the CDR3 is TGTGCCAGCAGTGGGACTAGCGGATACACCGGGGAGCTGTTTTTT.

The J gene is TRBJ2-3, the V gene TRBV7-2; TRBD2 aligns across 8 bases. CDR3 length: 16 amino acids. CDR1 and CDR2 (germline): SGHTA, FQGNSA. With V trimmed by 4 bases and J by 1 base, 7 bases remained unmatched. As DNA, the CDR3 is TGTGCCAGCAGCTCCGGGGGGGGCCAGGGCACAGATACGCAGTATTTT. Amino acid sequence: CASSSGGGQGTDTQYF.

The chain has TRBV7-3 and TRBJ2-3, with D possibly matching TRBD2 (6 bases). CDR3 length: 14 residues. V shed 2 bases and J shed 5 bases, with 11 bases lying between them. The germline V gene encodes CDR1 SGHTA and CDR2 FQGTGA. The CDR3 sequence is CASSLRSGEDTQYF. The DNA for the CDR3 is TGTGCCAGCAGCTTACGGTCGGGGGAAGATACGCAGTATTTT.

The rearrangement uses TRBV19 and TRBJ1-1, with D maybe TRBD1 (6 bases). Trimming shortened V by 3 bases and J by 2 bases, and 16 bases separated the two germline ends. The CDR3 contains 16 residues. Germline V gene sequence: CDR1 LNHDA, CDR2 SQIVND (reference sequence). This chain's CDR3 is CASSMGAGGLNTEAFF. The DNA for the CDR3 is TGTGCCAGTAGTATGGGGGCCGGGGGACTAAACACTGAAGCTTTCTTT. The complete variable domain, with remaining parts taken from reference TRBV19 and TRBJ1-1, reads DGGITQSPKYLFRKEGQNVTLSCEQNLNHDAMYWYRQDPGQGLRLIYYSQIVNDFQKGDIAEGYSVSREKKESFPLTVTSAQKNPTAFYLCASSMGAGGLNTEAFFGQGTRLTVV.

The V call is TRBV5-1, the J call TRBJ2-7, with TRBD2 identical over 13 bases. The CDR3 sequence is 16 residues long. CDR1 is SGHRS and CDR2 is YFSETQ in the germline V gene. V was pared by 3 bases and J by 4 bases, with 7 bases of the junction left unmatched. CDR3 region: CASSSGTSGMSYEQYF. DNA for the CDR3: TGCGCCAGCAGCTCCGGGACTAGCGGGATGTCGTACGAGCAGTACTTC.

This sequence joins TRBV19 and TRBJ2-7, with TRBD1 matching 7 bases. V lost 6 bases to trimming and J lost 2 bases; unmatched junction nucleotides: 4. From germline, CDR1 is LNHDA and CDR2 SQIVND (reference sequence). CDR3 length: 13 amino acids. The CDR3 region is CASSLGQTYEQYF. CDR3 bases: TGTGCCAGTAGCTTGGGACAGACCTACGAGCAGTACTTC.